Each of the 21 T cell receptor beta chains below was sequenced from the same sample in a study of blood T cell repertoires in COVID-19. Clones were read by immunoSEQ multiplex PCR, and TCRdb kept only the in-frame ones, dropping some. The table lists under 300,000 clones, roughly 80% of them singletons. The specimen sequenced was peripheral blood. The receptors come from a woman aged 18 to 35 with acute or convalescent COVID-19.

This chain uses TRBV30 with TRBJ2-2; TRBD1 agrees at 9 bases. This CDR3 is built from 14 residues. CDR1 is GTSNPN, CDR2 SVGIG, per germline (reference sequence). The V and J ends lost 2 bases and 5 bases, in that order; junction bases with no gene match: 3. The CDR3 DNA reads TGTGCCTGGAGTACTGGACAGGGGACCGGGGAGCTGTTTTTT. Residues: CAWSTGQGTGELFF.

The DNA of the CDR3 is TGTGCCAGCAGCTTAATACAGGGGTCCTGGGAAAACTCCTACAATGAGCAGTTCTTC. Amino acid sequence: CASSLIQGSWENSYNEQFF. The V call is TRBV7-9, the J call TRBJ2-1; 7 bases are shared with TRBD1. Trimming cost V 2 bases and J 0 bases; bases outside gene matches: 13. Germline V gene lookup returns CDR1 SEHNR and CDR2 FQNEAQ (reference sequence). The CDR3 extends over 19 amino acids. Based on the CDR3 plus reference TRBV7-9 and TRBJ2-1, the full variable domain is DTGVSQNPRHKITKRGQNVTFRCDPISEHNRLYWYRQTLGQGPEFLTYFQNEAQLEKSRLLSDRFSAERPKGSFSTLEIQRTEQGDSAMYLCASSLIQGSWENSYNEQFFGPGTRLTVL.

The chain uses TRBV5-6 and TRBJ2-1, with 9 bases identical to TRBD2. Germline loops: CDR1 SGHDT, CDR2 YYEEEE. V lost 4 bases, J lost 2 bases, and 7 bases stayed unmatched. The CDR3 loop spans 16 amino acids. The CDR3 DNA reads TGTGCCAGCAGCGCCCGACTAGCGGAAACCTACAATGAGCAGTTCTTC. This encodes CASSARLAETYNEQFF.

CDR3 bases: TGTGCCAGCAAACCAGGGGGCAATCAGCCCCAGCATTTT. Translated: CASKPGGNQPQHF. The chain carries TRBV6-5 and TRBJ1-5; D may be TRBD1 (6 bases). Trimming took 7 bases from V and 2 from J, leaving 9 bases between them. CDR3 length equals 13 residues. The germline V gene has CDR1 MNHEY and CDR2 SVGAGI.

This clone came up many times. J is TRBJ2-1 and V is TRBV11-3; 8 bases fit TRBD1. The junction had 5 bases not matched to a gene; V was cut back by 5 bases and J by 5 bases. Per the germline V gene, CDR1 is SGHNT and CDR2 is YENEEA. The CDR3 sequence is 14 residues long. CDR3 residues: CASSRGQDHNEQFF. CDR3 coding DNA: TGTGCCAGCAGCAGGGGACAGGACCACAATGAGCAGTTCTTC.

This clone has a handful of counts. The chain carries TRBV28 and TRBJ2-2, with TRBD1 as a possible D gene (6 bases). The V gene's germline CDR1 is MDHEN and CDR2 SYDVKM. The length of the CDR3 is 11 residues. V gave up 10 bases and J gave up 9 bases, with 12 bases separating them. The CDR3 DNA is TGTGCCACCCGGACAGCCAGGGAGCTGTTTTTT. It encodes CATRTARELFF.

The V call is TRBV5-6, the J call TRBJ1-5, with 8 bases fitting TRBD1. Unmatched junction bases numbered 10, after V lost 1 base and J lost 1 base. This CDR3 is 18 amino acids long. The V gene's germline CDR1 is SGHDT and CDR2 YYEEEE. The CDR3 is CASSLIRGRDSSNQPQHF. Here the CDR3 DNA reads TGTGCCAGCAGCTTGATCAGGGGGCGAGATTCGAGCAATCAGCCCCAGCATTTT.

The chain has TRBV4-1 and TRBJ2-7; D is unclear. The CDR3 sequence is 13 residues long. Germline CDR1 is MGHRA and CDR2 is YSYEKL. Trimming removed 1 base at V and 4 bases at J, with 8 bases between. CDR3: CASSQGSAYEQYF. CDR3 DNA sequence: TGCGCCAGCAGCCAAGGATCAGCGTACGAGCAGTACTTC.

The V and J genes are TRBV3-1 (or the pseudogene TRBV3-2) and TRBJ2-2; no definite D call. This CDR3 comprises 14 residues. Trimming left V 6 bases short and J 4 bases short, with 12 bases between. Germline V lookup: CDR1 LGHDT, CDR2 YNNKEL (reference sequence). The CDR3 is CASRGVWSTGELFF. The DNA of the CDR3 is TGTGCCAGCAGAGGAGTCTGGAGCACCGGGGAGCTGTTTTTT.

V and J are TRBV14 and TRBJ1-3, with a weak D call TRBD1 (5 bases). The CDR3 consists of 16 residues. The ends were cut back, 4 bases at V and 0 bases at J, with 13 bases in the middle. Germline V gene data show CDR1 as SGHDN and CDR2 as FVKESK. CDR3 region: CASSRDYVLSGNTIYF. CDR3 sequence (DNA): TGTGCCAGCAGCCGGGACTATGTTCTCTCTGGAAACACCATATATTTT.

This chain uses TRBV5-6 with TRBJ2-1; tentatively, D is TRBD2 (6 bases). CDR3 size: 14 residues. V lost 4 bases and J 0 bases, leaving 8 bases between the germline ends. CDR1 is SGHDT and CDR2 is YYEEEE in the germline V gene. As DNA, the CDR3 is TGTGCCAGCAGCCGGGGGAGCTCCTACAATGAGCAGTTCTTC. Encoded protein: CASSRGSSYNEQFF.

This chain uses TRBV6-2 or TRBV6-3 with TRBJ2-7; 8 positions match TRBD2. V trimming: 5 bases; J trimming: 6 bases; junction bases outside the gene matches: 9. Germline values: CDR1 MNHEY, CDR2 SVGEGT. There are 14 residues in the CDR3. CDR3 sequence (DNA): TGTGCCAGCAGTCCCGGGGGGGCCAGGCTCGAGCAGTACTTC. This codes for CASSPGGARLEQYF.

This clone has just one count. Here the CDR3 DNA reads TGTGCCAGCAGTCCCCGACTAGCTTTCTACGAGCAGTACTTC. Its protein is CASSPRLAFYEQYF. The chain couples TRBV28 to TRBJ2-7, with 7 positions matching TRBD2. The CDR3 has 14 amino acids. Germline values: CDR1 MDHEN, CDR2 SYDVKM. V lost 5 bases, J lost 3 bases, and 7 bases stayed unmatched.

The genes are TRBV12-3 or TRBV12-4 and TRBJ1-1; D perhaps matches TRBD1 (6 bases). The CDR3 has 12 amino acids. V lost 6 bases and J lost 1, with 6 bases in between. In nucleotides, the CDR3 is TGTGCCAGCAGGGGACAGAACACTGAAGCTTTCTTT. Its protein product is CASRGQNTEAFF.

This chain uses TRBV3-1 (or the pseudogene TRBV3-2) with TRBJ2-2; 10 nucleotides agree with TRBD1. V gave up 8 bases and J gave up 4 bases; unmatched junction bases: 7. From germline, CDR1 is LGHDT and CDR2 YNNKEL (reference sequence). The CDR3 has 15 amino acids. Here the CDR3 reads CASGTGTGVTGELFF. The CDR3 DNA reads TGTGCCAGCGGAACTGGGACAGGGGTCACCGGGGAGCTGTTTTTT.

This chain links TRBV7-9 with TRBJ2-5, with TRBD2 matching over 9 bases. Germline CDR1 SEHNR, CDR2 FQNEAQ (reference sequence). The length of the CDR3 is 15 residues. V dropped 1 base and J dropped 5; count of bases not matched to a gene: 5. The CDR3 DNA follows: TGTGCCAGCAGCTTAGACAGCGGGAGGTGGGAGACCCAGTACTTC. Translating it yields CASSLDSGRWETQYF. Combining the CDR3 with reference TRBV7-9 and TRBJ2-5 gives the whole variable domain DTGVSQNPRHKITKRGQNVTFRCDPISEHNRLYWYRQTLGQGPEFLTYFQNEAQLEKSRLLSDRFSAERPKGSFSTLEIQRTEQGDSAMYLCASSLDSGRWETQYFGPGTRLLVL.

The rearrangement joins TRBV4-3 to TRBJ2-1, with TRBD2 matching 8 bases. With V trimmed by 0 bases and J by 10 bases, 11 bases remained unmatched. The germline V gene encodes CDR1 LGHNA and CDR2 YSLEER. This CDR3 comprises 16 residues. CDR3 nucleotides: TGCGCCAGCAGCCAAGAGTGGAGCGGGAGTGGACGGGAGCAGTTCTTC. Its translation: CASSQEWSGSGREQFF.

The chain uses TRBV2 and TRBJ1-5; D is perhaps TRBD1 (6 bases). Germline V gives CDR1 SNHLY, CDR2 FYNNEI. The CDR3 has 15 amino acids. The germline V and J ends were trimmed by 5 bases and 2 bases, with 13 bases remaining between them. The CDR3 loop reads CASSFPRGGNQPQHF. CDR3 bases: TGTGCCAGCAGTTTCCCCAGGGGAGGCAATCAGCCCCAGCATTTT.

This rearrangement joins TRBV30 to TRBJ2-3; 8 nucleotides match TRBD2. CDR1 is GTSNPN, CDR2 SVGIG, per germline (reference sequence). The V and J ends lost 0 bases and 2 bases, in that order; junction bases with no gene match: 7. The CDR3 covers 16 residues. CDR3 in DNA: TGTGCCTGGAGTGTATCGGCGGGAGGCCCCACAGATACGCAGTATTTT. This sequence encodes CAWSVSAGGPTDTQYF.

The chain recombines TRBV11-2 with TRBJ2-1; a possible D gene is TRBD2 (6 bases). The V gene's germline CDR1 is SGHAT and CDR2 FQNNGV. This CDR3 spans 15 amino acids. The V end lost 4 bases, the J end lost 2 bases, and 12 bases lay between the germline ends. The CDR3 loop reads CASSSVAEPYNEQFF. CDR3 nucleotide sequence: TGTGCCAGCAGCTCGGTAGCGGAACCCTACAATGAGCAGTTCTTC.

This clone was seen only once. CDR3 in amino acids: CASSLAASGSVSEQFF. CDR3 in DNA: TGCGCCAGCAGCTTGGCTGCTAGCGGGAGTGTGAGTGAGCAGTTCTTC. The chain uses TRBV5-1 and TRBJ2-1, with 10 nucleotides matching TRBD2. The germline gives CDR1 SGHRS, CDR2 YFSETQ. The V gene end was trimmed by 0 bases and the J gene end by 9 bases; junction bases not matched to a gene: 9. This CDR3 has 16 amino acids.